The rows below give T cell receptor beta chains drawn from one sample of a study of cytomegalovirus exposure and HLA in healthy donors. Clones were read by immunoSEQ multiplex PCR, and TCRdb kept only the in-frame ones, dropping some. The sample shows 210,000 or so clones, about 91% of them seen only once. The sample consisted of PBMCs. The receptors come from a woman between 18 and 29 years old in good health and CMV-seronegative. Each CDR3 is given with its conserved first and last residue. The order of the fields is CDR3 DNA, CDR3 protein, clone size, J gene, D gene, V gene. The D gene is left open where the match is weak. Some rows mark clone size as missing; the rest say once, few, many or name a class of expanded clone.

DNA: TGTGCCAGCAGTTACTCGACGACAGCCTACGAGCAGTACTTC; CDR3: CASSYSTTAYEQYF; size: .; J: TRBJ2-7; D: .; V: TRBV6-5
DNA: TGTGCCAGCAGTTTCATAGCGGGAGGTCGGTCCTACAATGAGCAGTTCTTC; CDR3: CASSFIAGGRSYNEQFF; size: .; J: TRBJ2-1; D: TRBD2; V: TRBV27
DNA: TGTGCCACCAGCAGACCCCCCAGCGCTGAGCAGTTCTTC; CDR3: CATSRPPSAEQFF; size: .; J: TRBJ2-1; D: .; V: TRBV15
DNA: TGCGCCAGCATGTTCGGGGGGCTGGGTACCAATCAGCCCCAGCATTTT; CDR3: CASMFGGLGTNQPQHF; size: .; J: TRBJ1-5; D: .; V: TRBV23-1
DNA: TGTGCCTGGACGACGGGAAGGGTGGCCTATGGCCACACCTTC; CDR3: CAWTTGRVAYGHTF; size: .; J: TRBJ1-2; D: .; V: TRBV30
DNA: TGTGCCAGCAGTTGGGGGCAGGGCAATCAGCCCCAGCATTTT; CDR3: CASSWGQGNQPQHF; size: .; J: TRBJ1-5; D: .; V: TRBV28
DNA: TGTGCCACCGAACTAGCGGGGGAACACAATGAGCAGTTCTTC; CDR3: CATELAGEHNEQFF; size: .; J: TRBJ2-1; D: TRBD2; V: TRBV10-3
DNA: TGTGCCAGCTTCGGACAGCCCAACGAGCAGTACTTC; CDR3: CASFGQPNEQYF; size: few; J: TRBJ2-7; D: .; V: TRBV6-6
DNA: TGTGCCAGCAGTTTACTTAGTAGGAGGTCAGTCTTCGCGCCCCAGCATTTT; CDR3: CASSLLSRRSVFAPQHF; size: .; J: TRBJ1-5; D: .; V: TRBV28
DNA: TGTGCCAGCAGCCGGGGACTAGGGTTTGTCCACAATGAGCAGTTCTTC; CDR3: CASSRGLGFVHNEQFF; size: .; J: TRBJ2-1; D: TRBD2; V: TRBV4-2
DNA: TGTGCCAGCAGCTTTCTGGCCCGATCCCAAGAGACCCAGTACTTC; CDR3: CASSFLARSQETQYF; size: .; J: TRBJ2-5; D: .; V: TRBV5-6
DNA: TGTGCCAGCAGATCGTACAGGGTAGGGGACACTGAAGCTTTCTTT; CDR3: CASRSYRVGDTEAFF; size: once; J: TRBJ1-1; D: .; V: TRBV6-1
DNA: TGTGCCAGCAGTAGAGACTTAGAGCAGTACTTC; CDR3: CASSRDLEQYF; size: .; J: TRBJ2-7; D: .; V: TRBV28
DNA: TGCGCCAGCAGCTTCCTGAGTAGCGGGAGAACCAATGAGCAGTTCTTC; CDR3: CASSFLSSGRTNEQFF; size: .; J: TRBJ2-1; D: TRBD2; V: TRBV5-1
DNA: TGTGCCACCAGCAGAGAGGGGACTAGCGGTGGGACAAATACGCAGTATTTT; CDR3: CATSREGTSGGTNTQYF; size: .; J: TRBJ2-3; D: TRBD2; V: TRBV15